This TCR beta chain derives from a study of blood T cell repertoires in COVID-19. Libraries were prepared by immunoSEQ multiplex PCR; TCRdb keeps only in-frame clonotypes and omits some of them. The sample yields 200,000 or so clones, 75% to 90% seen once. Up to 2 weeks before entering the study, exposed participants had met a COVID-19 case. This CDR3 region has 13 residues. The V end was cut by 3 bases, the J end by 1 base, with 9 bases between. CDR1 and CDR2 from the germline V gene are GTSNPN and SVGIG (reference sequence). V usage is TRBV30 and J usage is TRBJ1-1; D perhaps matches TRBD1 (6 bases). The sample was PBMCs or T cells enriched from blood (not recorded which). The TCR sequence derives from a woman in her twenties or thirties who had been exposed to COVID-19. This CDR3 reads CAWRQGPNTEAFF. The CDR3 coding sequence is TGTGCCTGGAGACAGGGACCGAACACTGAAGCTTTCTTT.